This TCR beta chain was captured in a study of CD8 T cells in ankylosing spondylitis. Researchers built TCR beta libraries using quantitative 5'-RACE with molecular barcodes. In TCRdb, the 5' RACE reads were re-called with MiXCR into one record per CDR3 protein. The sample records more than 650,000 distinct CDR3 sequences, roughly 12% being singletons. This CDR3 comprises 14 residues. Germline values: CDR1 SGHRS, CDR2 YFSETQ. V dropped 0 bases and J dropped 6; count of bases not matched to a gene: 4. Whole-study results and caveats: Earlier authors reported some of these motif variants in reactive arthritis synovial fluid and blood. Apparently characteristic of ankylosing spondylitis blood was a TCR beta motif (about 8 highly homologous variants). Disease-linked clones bore a CD8+ phenotype, appearing relatively rarely in peripheral blood. Within matched ankylosing spondylitis synovial fluid, disease-linked clones were reportedly significantly enriched.

This clonotype was seen many times. Antigen unknown. The sequencing sample was made of blood, either unsorted or a sorted T cell fraction (not recorded which). The chain combines TRBV5-1 with TRBJ2-7, with 9 bases that match TRBD2. This TCR was recovered from a male donor with ankylosing spondylitis. The CDR3 DNA sequence: TGCGCCAGCAGCTTGGTAGCGGGAGTATCCGAGCAGTACTTC. This encodes CASSLVAGVSEQYF.